The 30 T cell receptor beta chains in this list originate from one sample, sequenced in a study of naive and memory T cell subsets. Regarding the study as a whole: Possibly reflecting memory cells re-expressing CD45RA, a few larger clonotypes occurred in naive repertoires, especially CD8.

An equimolar mix of two oligonucleotides served as the beta constant-region primer for TRBC1 and TRBC2. Ligated cDNA was amplified by four rounds of PCR with nested alpha and beta constant-region primers and SP2. MiXCR, applied by TCRdb to the UMI-ligation and nested PCR reads, yields one record per CDR3 protein. The table shows over 110,000 distinct CDR3 sequences, with about 20% occurring only once. Their antigens remain unidentified. Sequenced material: naive CD8+ T cells from blood. These receptors were collected from a human donor in good health.

CDR3 nucleotide sequence: TGTGCCAGTAGTATCGGCCTAGCGGGAGAACAGGAGCAGTTCTTC. Amino acids: CASSIGLAGEQEQFF. The chain combines TRBV19 with TRBJ2-1; 10 bases align to TRBD2. The J segment lost 10 bases and the V segment lost 3 bases, leaving 9 bases of the junction unmatched. The germline V gene encodes CDR1 LNHDA and CDR2 SQIVND (reference sequence). The CDR3 runs to 15 residues.

The chain combines TRBV4-1 with TRBJ2-7; D gene uncertain. This CDR3 has 17 residues. Germline values: CDR1 MGHRA, CDR2 YSYEKL. V lost 1 base and J lost 4, with 20 bases in between. The CDR3 spells CASSQGPAGPAQYEQYF. DNA of the CDR3: TGCGCCAGCAGCCAAGGACCGGCAGGCCCGGCCCAGTACGAGCAGTACTTC.

The sample holds many counts of this clonotype. The V and J genes are TRBV4-1 and TRBJ2-7; 7 bases fit TRBD2. Germline trimming cut 2 bases from V and 4 bases from J; bases unmatched to any gene: 8. CDR3 size: 15 residues. Germline loops: CDR1 MGHRA, CDR2 YSYEKL. The CDR3 spells CASSQTGLGTYEQYF. The CDR3 coding sequence is TGCGCCAGCAGCCAAACTGGACTAGGTACTTACGAGCAGTACTTC.

This chain uses TRBV27 with TRBJ2-7, with D perhaps matching TRBD1 or TRBD2 (6 bases each). Germline lookup yields CDR1 MNHEY and CDR2 SMNVEV (reference sequence). The CDR3 is 17 residues long. Deletions cut 0 bases from V and 3 bases from J, with 18 bases between. The CDR3 DNA sequence: TGTGCCAGCAGTTTATCAGGGGGGAAGGACACATACTACGAGCAGTACTTC. Translating it yields CASSLSGGKDTYYEQYF.

There are a few counts of this clonotype. The chain employs TRBV29-1 and TRBJ2-1; TRBD1 matches 11 bases. This CDR3 is 13 amino acids long. V lost 5 bases and J lost 8; bases outside the gene matches: 5. The germline V gene has CDR1 SQVTM and CDR2 ANQGSEA. CDR3 residues: CSVRTGGGYEQFF. The CDR3 region has the DNA TGCAGCGTTCGGACAGGGGGCGGCTATGAGCAGTTCTTC.

The chain joins TRBV27 to TRBJ2-1; 9 bases fit TRBD1. Germline V CDR1 and CDR2: MNHEY, SMNVEV (reference sequence). Trimming at V came to 0 bases and at J to 9 bases, leaving 6 bases not matched to a gene. The CDR3 loop spans 15 amino acids. The CDR3 DNA is TGTGCCAGCAGTTTATCGGGACAGGGTATAGCTGAGCAGTTCTTC. It yields the protein CASSLSGQGIAEQFF.

The V call is TRBV7-8, the J call TRBJ2-7, with 7 positions matching TRBD2. Germline lookup yields CDR1 SGHVS and CDR2 FQNEAQ. This CDR3 region has 14 residues. The junction had 6 bases not matched to a gene; V was cut back by 5 bases and J by 2 bases. Here the CDR3 DNA reads TGTGCCAGCAGCCCGGGGAGCGGGACCTACGAGCAGTACTTC. Translated: CASSPGSGTYEQYF.

This rearrangement joins TRBV4-3 to TRBJ2-1, with D perhaps matching TRBD2 (5 bases). In germline, CDR1 is LGHNA, CDR2 YSLEER. The CDR3 has 13 amino acids. V lost 4 bases and J lost 9, with 13 bases in between. The CDR3 region has the DNA TGCGCCAGCAGCCGCCCACTAGAGGGTGAGCAGTTCTTC. The encoded protein is CASSRPLEGEQFF.

The V gene is TRBV7-6, the J gene TRBJ2-3; 12 bases align to TRBD2. Germline V gives CDR1 SGHVS, CDR2 FNYEAQ. Trimming removed 4 bases from V and 6 bases from J; junction bases left unmatched: 5. The CDR3 totals 15 residues. CDR3 region: CASSSLAGGPDTQYF. CDR3 sequence (DNA): TGTGCCAGCAGCTCCCTAGCGGGAGGGCCGGATACGCAGTATTTT.

The chain is built from TRBV27 and TRBJ2-1; no firm D call. This CDR3 comprises 14 residues. V shed 2 bases and J shed 5 bases, with 10 bases lying between them. CDR1 is MNHEY and CDR2 is SMNVEV in the germline V gene (reference sequence). The CDR3 DNA reads TGTGCCAGCAGTTTACTGCTCCGGGACAATGAGCAGTTCTTC. Protein sequence: CASSLLLRDNEQFF.

CDR3 in amino acids: CASSEVSFLEPQHF. In nucleotides, the CDR3 is TGTGCCAGCAGTGAAGTGTCATTCCTGGAGCCCCAGCATTTT. This sequence joins TRBV6-1 and TRBJ1-5; D gene ambiguous. V shed 1 base and J shed 8 bases, with 12 bases lying between them. Germline V gene lookup returns CDR1 MNHNS and CDR2 SASEGT. The CDR3 runs to 14 residues.

This sequence joins TRBV29-1 and TRBJ1-2; D is unclear. CDR3 length: 14 residues. Germline assignment: CDR1 SQVTM and CDR2 ANQGSEA. V gave up 2 bases and J gave up 5 bases, with 15 bases separating them. The CDR3 is CSVEREWALYGYTF. The CDR3 DNA sequence: TGCAGCGTTGAACGGGAGTGGGCCCTGTATGGCTACACCTTC.

The chain is built from TRBV20-1 and TRBJ2-3; no definite D call. The germline CDR1 and CDR2 sequences are DFQATT and SNEGSKA (reference sequence). Trimming removed 3 bases from V and 2 bases from J, with 12 bases in between. This CDR3 has 14 amino acids. The CDR3 spells CSARVVYLTDTQYF. The CDR3, as DNA: TGCAGTGCTAGGGTTGTCTACCTCACAGATACGCAGTATTTT.

This clonotype was counted a few times. V usage is TRBV28 and J usage is TRBJ1-2; D is uncertain. V was cut by 4 bases and J by 0 bases, with 12 bases left in between. The V gene's germline CDR1 is MDHEN and CDR2 SYDVKM. The CDR3 totals 15 residues. The CDR3 loop reads CASSSWTDSNYGYTF. The CDR3 region has the DNA TGTGCCAGCAGTTCGTGGACGGATTCTAACTATGGCTACACCTTC.

The chain links TRBV9 to TRBJ2-7; TRBD1 might be the D (5 bases). Germline V gene lookup returns CDR1 SGDLS and CDR2 YYNGEE. This CDR3 has 14 residues. Trimming shortened V by 3 bases and J by 0 bases, and 10 bases separated the two germline ends. CDR3 amino acids: CASSAETDSYEQYF. The CDR3 DNA follows: TGTGCCAGCAGCGCAGAGACAGACTCCTACGAGCAGTACTTC.

V and J are TRBV7-6 and TRBJ2-3; D gene unclear. CDR3 length: 13 amino acids. CDR1 is SGHVS, CDR2 FNYEAQ, per germline. V was pared by 3 bases and J by 5 bases, with 9 bases between. DNA of the CDR3: TGTGCCAGCAGCTTCTTTACCGGAGATACGCAGTATTTT. The encoded protein is CASSFFTGDTQYF. The full variable domain, completed using reference TRBV7-6 and TRBJ2-3, is GAGVSQSPRYKVTKRGQDVALRCDPISGHVSLYWYRQALGQGPEFLTYFNYEAQQDKSGLPNDRFSAERPEGSISTLTIQRTEQRDSAMYRCASSFFTGDTQYFGPGTRLTVL.

This rearrangement joins TRBV28 to TRBJ2-7; the D is unclear. The CDR3 is 11 residues long. Trimming cost V 3 bases and J 3 bases, with 3 bases left between them. The germline V gene encodes CDR1 MDHEN and CDR2 SYDVKM. For the CDR3, the DNA is TGTGCCAGCAGTTTTATCTACGAGCAGTACTTC. Translating it yields CASSFIYEQYF.

This clonotype occurred a few times. V and J are TRBV28 and TRBJ2-7; no clear D gene. The V end was cut by 8 bases, the J end by 0 bases, with 17 bases between. Germline V lookup: CDR1 MDHEN, CDR2 SYDVKM. The CDR3 loop spans 15 amino acids. The CDR3 DNA reads as TGTGCCAGCGATACTCCCGCTTCGGCCTCCTACGAGCAGTACTTC. Translated, it gives CASDTPASASYEQYF.

The rearrangement uses TRBV9 and TRBJ2-5, with 7 nucleotides matching TRBD2. CDR1 is SGDLS and CDR2 is YYNGEE in the germline V gene. With 3 bases clipped from V and 3 bases from J, the junction kept 5 bases outside the gene matches. The CDR3 consists of 14 residues. The CDR3 DNA reads as TGTGCCAGCAGCGCCTGGGGGGGAGAAGAGACCCAGTACTTC. Protein: CASSAWGGEETQYF.

V usage is TRBV13 and J usage is TRBJ2-7; D unclear. The germline V gene has CDR1 PRHDT and CDR2 FYEKMQ (reference sequence). V was shortened by 0 bases and J by 2 bases, with 5 bases between the two germline ends. This CDR3 is 13 amino acids long. CDR3 sequence: CASSLGDPYEQYF. For the CDR3, the DNA is TGTGCCAGCAGCTTAGGCGACCCCTACGAGCAGTACTTC. The full variable domain, rest sourced from reference TRBV13 and TRBJ2-7, is AAGVIQSPRHLIKEKRETATLKCYPIPRHDTVYWYQQGPGQDPQFLISFYEKMQSDKGSIPDRFSAQQFSDYHSELNMSSLELGDSALYFCASSLGDPYEQYFGPGTRLTVT.

Only a few counts were recorded for this clonotype. The V call is TRBV20-1, the J call TRBJ2-1; D not certain. V shed 3 bases and J shed 6 bases, with 6 bases lying between them. CDR3 length: 11 residues. Germline values: CDR1 DFQATT, CDR2 SNEGSKA (reference sequence). The CDR3 nucleotides are TGCAGTGCTAGCTGGCTCAATGAGCAGTTCTTC. Translating gives CSASWLNEQFF.

The chain links TRBV30 to TRBJ2-5, with 7 bases fitting TRBD2. CDR3 length: 14 residues. CDR1 is GTSNPN and CDR2 is SVGIG in the germline V gene (reference sequence). The junction had 3 bases not matched to a gene; V was cut back by 0 bases and J by 2 bases. DNA of the CDR3: TGTGCCTGGAGTGTACTGGGACTACAAGAGACCCAGTACTTC. It yields the protein CAWSVLGLQETQYF.

The rearrangement links TRBV25-1 to TRBJ2-5, with D hard to call. This CDR3 comprises 13 residues. Trimming shortened V by 3 bases and J by 5 bases, and 10 bases separated the two germline ends. The germline V gene encodes CDR1 MGHDK and CDR2 SYGVNS. CDR3 loop: CASSDPSSETQYF. DNA of the CDR3: TGTGCCAGCAGTGACCCGTCTTCTGAGACCCAGTACTTC.

The table lists this clonotype with a few counts. The chain combines TRBV10-3 with TRBJ2-7; unclear D gene. V was clipped by 2 bases and J by 1 base, with 6 bases between them. This CDR3 comprises 13 residues. CDR1 and CDR2 (germline): ENHRY, SYGVKD. CDR3 nucleotides: TGTGCCATCAGTGAGCAGGCATCCTACGAGCAGTACTTC. It yields the protein CAISEQASYEQYF.

In its sample, this clonotype was seen a few times. The DNA for the CDR3 is TGTGCCAGCAGGGTTGGACAGGAGTACACTGAAGCTTTCTTT. Translating it yields CASRVGQEYTEAFF. The chain uses TRBV6-6 and TRBJ1-1; 7 nucleotides agree with TRBD1. Germline V gene data show CDR1 as MNHNY and CDR2 as SVGAGI (reference sequence). The CDR3 loop spans 14 amino acids. V dropped 6 bases and J dropped 3; count of bases not matched to a gene: 7.

This clonotype occurred many times. CDR3 nucleotide sequence: TGTGCCAGCAGCCCTTCCGGGAGGGCCCACAATGAGCAGTTCTTC. Protein product: CASSPSGRAHNEQFF. The chain uses TRBV11-2 and TRBJ2-1; the match to TRBD2 covers 8 bases. Germline loops: CDR1 SGHAT, CDR2 FQNNGV. The length of the CDR3 is 15 residues. The junction had 8 bases not matched to a gene; V was cut back by 5 bases and J by 5 bases. The full variable domain, in which reference TRBV11-2 and TRBJ2-1 provide the parts outside the CDR3, is EAGVAQSPRYKIIEKRQSVAFWCNPISGHATLYWYQQILGQGPKLLIQFQNNGVVDDSQLPKDRFSAERLKGVDSTLKIQPAKLEDSAVYLCASSPSGRAHNEQFFGPGTRLTVL.

This clonotype showed up just a few times. The chain is built from TRBV20-1 and TRBJ2-7; D unclear. The germline gives CDR1 DFQATT, CDR2 SNEGSKA (reference sequence). CDR3 length: 11 amino acids. V was cut by 2 bases and J by 6 bases, with 8 bases left in between. CDR3 DNA sequence: TGCAGTGCTAGAATCCCCGGCGAGCAGTACTTC. Its translation is CSARIPGEQYF.

This clonotype was recorded many times. The chain employs TRBV27 and TRBJ1-5; D is uncertain. This CDR3 comprises 13 residues. Germline V gene sequence: CDR1 MNHEY, CDR2 SMNVEV (reference sequence). Trimming cost V 3 bases and J 7 bases, with 10 bases left between them. DNA for the CDR3: TGTGCCAGCAGTTTCGGTGGATACCAGCCCCAGCATTTT. Amino acids: CASSFGGYQPQHF.

The chain's CDR3 is CATSRDLGEPEQFF. The CDR3 DNA follows: TGTGCCACCAGCAGAGATTTGGGGGAACCTGAGCAGTTCTTC. The rearrangement uses TRBV15 and TRBJ2-1; D is tentatively TRBD1 or TRBD2 (5 bases each). The CDR3 has 14 amino acids. Germline V CDR1 and CDR2: LNHNV, YYDKDF (reference sequence). V was cut by 0 bases and J by 9 bases, with 12 bases left in between.

This clonotype appeared a few times. This chain links TRBV5-1 with TRBJ2-7; 8 bases fit TRBD1. The CDR3 is 16 residues long. V was pared by 4 bases and J by 1 base, with 10 bases of the junction left unmatched. The germline CDR1 and CDR2 sequences are SGHRS and YFSETQ. CDR3: CASSIPRQGSSYEQYF. CDR3 in DNA: TGCGCCAGCAGCATACCCAGACAGGGGTCTTCCTACGAGCAGTACTTC.